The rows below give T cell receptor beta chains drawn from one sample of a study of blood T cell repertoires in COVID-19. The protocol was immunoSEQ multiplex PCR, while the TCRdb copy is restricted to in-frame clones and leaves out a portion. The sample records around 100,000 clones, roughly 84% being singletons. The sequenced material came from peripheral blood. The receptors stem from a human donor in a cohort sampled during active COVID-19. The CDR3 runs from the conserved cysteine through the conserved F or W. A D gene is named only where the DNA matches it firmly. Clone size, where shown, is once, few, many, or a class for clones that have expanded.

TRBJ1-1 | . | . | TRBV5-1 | CASSSQGSGTEAFF | TGCGCCAGCAGCTCGCAGGGGTCAGGCACTGAAGCTTTCTTT
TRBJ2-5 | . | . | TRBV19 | CASSAQAPGKTQYF | TGTGCCAGTAGTGCCCAAGCCCCGGGGAAGACCCAGTACTTC
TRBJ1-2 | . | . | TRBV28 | CASSFNRNYGYTF | TGTGCCAGCAGTTTCAACAGGAACTATGGCTACACCTTC
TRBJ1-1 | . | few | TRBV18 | CASSEFRATTEAFF | TGTGCCAGCTCAGAGTTCAGGGCGACCACTGAAGCTTTCTTT
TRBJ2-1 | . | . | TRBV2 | CASIRQDLEQFF | TGTGCCAGCATCAGACAGGATCTTGAGCAGTTCTTC
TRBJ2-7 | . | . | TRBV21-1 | CASSRRLWGGGEPYEQYF | TGTGCCAGCAGCAGGCGACTATGGGGCGGGGGGGAGCCCTACGAGCAGTACTTC
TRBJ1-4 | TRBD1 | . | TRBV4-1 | CASSQVGQGITNEKLFF | TGCGCCAGCAGCCAAGTCGGACAGGGTATAACTAATGAAAAACTGTTTTTT
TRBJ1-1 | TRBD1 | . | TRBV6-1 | CASSEARGVEAFF | TGTGCCAGCAGTGAAGCCAGGGGGGTTGAAGCTTTCTTT
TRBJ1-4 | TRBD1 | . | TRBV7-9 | CASSLGQGGEKLFF | TGTGCCAGCAGCTTAGGACAGGGGGGTGAAAAACTGTTTTTT
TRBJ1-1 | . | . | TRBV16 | CASSQLTLRDTEAFF | TGTGCCAGCAGCCAACTCACGCTACGCGACACTGAAGCTTTCTTT
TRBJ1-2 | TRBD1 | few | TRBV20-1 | CSVRRGLGYTF | TGCAGTGTTAGGAGGGGGCTCGGCTACACCTTC
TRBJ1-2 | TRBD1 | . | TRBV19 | CASSIPTGGGLYGYTF | TGTGCCAGTAGTATACCTACAGGGGGCGGTTTATATGGCTACACCTTC
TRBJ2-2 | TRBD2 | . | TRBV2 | CASSGLAGGAGELFF | TGTGCCAGCAGCGGACTAGCGGGGGGGGCCGGGGAGCTGTTTTTT
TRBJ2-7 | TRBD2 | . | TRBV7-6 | CASSLVGGYEQYF | TGTGCCAGCAGCTTAGTCGGGGGGTACGAGCAGTACTTC
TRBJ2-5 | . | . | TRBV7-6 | CASSLVWISGNQETQYF | TGTGCCAGCAGCTTAGTGTGGATTAGCGGTAACCAAGAGACCCAGTACTTC
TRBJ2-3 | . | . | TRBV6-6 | CASSYGPDTQYF | TGTGCCAGCAGTTATGGGCCAGATACGCAGTATTTT
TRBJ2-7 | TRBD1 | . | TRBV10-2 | CASTSTRDRGYEQYF | TGCGCCAGCACCTCCACAAGGGACAGGGGCTACGAGCAGTACTTC
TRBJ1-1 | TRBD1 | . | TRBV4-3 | CASSQGGNRGRAAFF | TGCGCCAGCAGCCAAGGGGGAAACAGGGGGCGCGCAGCTTTCTTT
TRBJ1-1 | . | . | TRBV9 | CASTRSGGRTEAFF | TGTGCCAGCACCAGATCCGGGGGAAGGACTGAAGCTTTCTTT
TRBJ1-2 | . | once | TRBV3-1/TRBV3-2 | CASAPWSNYGYTF | TGTGCCAGCGCTCCCTGGAGTAACTATGGCTACACCTTC
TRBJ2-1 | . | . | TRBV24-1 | CATSDSSYSLEQFF | TGTGCCACCAGTGATTCCTCCTACTCTCTTGAGCAGTTCTTC
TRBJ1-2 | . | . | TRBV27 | CASSPMGGRGGYTF | TGTGCCAGCAGTCCCATGGGAGGTCGGGGTGGCTACACCTTC
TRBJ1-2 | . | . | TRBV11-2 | CASSPGDYGYTF | TGTGCCAGCAGCCCCGGGGACTATGGCTACACCTTC
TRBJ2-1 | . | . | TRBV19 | CASSPGRGGLLAYNEQFF | TGTGCCAGTAGTCCCGGACGCGGGGGCCTCTTAGCCTACAATGAGCAGTTCTTC
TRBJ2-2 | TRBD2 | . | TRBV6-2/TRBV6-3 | CASSRGLAALGELFF | TGTGCCAGCAGTCGGGGACTAGCGGCTCTCGGGGAGCTGTTTTTT
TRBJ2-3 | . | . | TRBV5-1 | CASSLITSTDTQYF | TGCGCCAGCAGCTTGATTACTAGCACAGATACGCAGTATTTT
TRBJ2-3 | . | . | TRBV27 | CASSLTPLNERLFTDTQYF | TGTGCCAGCAGTTTAACCCCACTGAACGAGCGGCTATTCACAGATACGCAGTATTTT
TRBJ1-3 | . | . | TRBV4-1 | CASSPPLEGNTIYF | TGCGCCAGCAGCCCCCCGCTGGAGGGAAACACCATATATTTT
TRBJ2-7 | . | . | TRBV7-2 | CASSFTTGPKWEQYF | TGTGCCAGCAGCTTTACCACAGGGCCCAAATGGGAGCAGTACTTC
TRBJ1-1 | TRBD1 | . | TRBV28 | CASRRTGNTEAFF | TGTGCCAGCAGACGGACAGGGAACACTGAAGCTTTCTTT
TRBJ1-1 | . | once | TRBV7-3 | CASSLKQGTEAFF | TGTGCCAGCAGCTTGAAGCAGGGGACTGAAGCTTTCTTT
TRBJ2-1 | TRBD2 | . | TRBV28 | CASSLTLAASYNEQFF | TGTGCCAGCAGTTTGACACTAGCGGCCTCCTACAATGAGCAGTTCTTC
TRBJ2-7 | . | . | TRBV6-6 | CASSRSEWSYEQYF | TGTGCCAGCAGTCGGTCCGAATGGAGCTACGAGCAGTACTTC
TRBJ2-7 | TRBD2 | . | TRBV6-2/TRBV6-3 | CASSSGGARPFNYERYF | TGTGCCAGCAGTTCCGGGGGGGCCCGACCCTTTAACTACGAGCGGTACTTC
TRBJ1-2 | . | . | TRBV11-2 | CASSLDRRSPTWDRRTF | TGTGCCAGCAGCTTAGATCGGAGATCGCCAACCTGGGATCGGAGGACCTTC
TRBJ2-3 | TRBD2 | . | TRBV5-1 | CASSFFSGDADTQYF | TGCGCCAGCAGCTTCTTCAGCGGGGATGCAGATACGCAGTATTTT
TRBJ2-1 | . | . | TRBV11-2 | CASSPRLGNIYEQFF | TGTGCCAGCAGCCCCCGACTCGGGAACATCTATGAGCAGTTCTTC
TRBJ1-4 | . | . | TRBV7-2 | CASCPEGRIGEKLFF | TGTGCCAGCTGCCCAGAGGGGAGGATAGGGGAAAAACTGTTTTTT
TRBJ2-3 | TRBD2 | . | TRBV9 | CASSVRIAGGSTDTQYF | TGTGCCAGCAGCGTACGCATAGCGGGGGGGAGCACAGATACGCAGTATTTT